Each of the 18 T cell receptor beta chains below was sequenced from the same sample in a study of T cell responses to AZD1222 COVID-19 vaccine. TCRdb keeps only in-frame clones here, not all; method: immunoSEQ multiplex PCR. The sample lists more than 100,000 clones, more than 85% occurring once. The starting material was peripheral blood, obtained 28 days after the second AZD1222 dose. The receptors shown here come from an adult who received the AZD1222 COVID-19 vaccine.

This clone turned up a few times. The rearrangement uses TRBV7-9 and TRBJ1-1; D gene uncertain. Deletions cut 2 bases from V and 0 bases from J, with 7 bases between. The CDR3 contains 14 residues. CDR1 SEHNR and CDR2 FQNEAQ come from the germline V gene (reference sequence). The chain's CDR3 is CASSLNTLNTEAFF. In DNA, the CDR3 is TGTGCCAGCAGCTTAAACACTCTGAACACTGAAGCTTTCTTT.

The gene calls are TRBV4-3 and TRBJ1-6; D is undetermined. The CDR3 consists of 13 residues. The V gene lost 0 bases and the J gene lost 10 bases, with 7 bases spanning the gap. Germline-derived CDR1 and CDR2 are LGHNA and YSLEER. The CDR3 spells CASSQDRESPLHF. The CDR3 DNA sequence: TGCGCCAGCAGCCAAGATCGGGAATCACCCCTCCACTTT.

The chain combines TRBV5-4 with TRBJ2-3; D not resolved. The V end was cut by 4 bases, the J end by 0 bases, with 12 bases between. The CDR3 runs to 15 residues. Germline V gene data show CDR1 as SGHNT and CDR2 as YYREEE (reference sequence). CDR3 loop: CASSPTRLSTDTQYF. As DNA, the CDR3 is TGTGCCAGCAGCCCTACCCGCCTAAGCACAGATACGCAGTATTTT.

This sequence joins TRBV7-2 and TRBJ1-5; a possible D gene is TRBD1 (6 bases). V lost 0 bases and J 7 bases, leaving 16 bases between the germline ends. CDR1 is SGHTA, CDR2 FQGNSA, per germline. The CDR3 totals 16 residues. DNA for the CDR3: TGTGCCAGCAGCTTAGCAGGGCCGGGGGCCGGGCAGCCCCAGCATTTT. Amino acids: CASSLAGPGAGQPQHF.

The chain has TRBV7-8 and TRBJ1-5; D is ambiguous. Germline V lookup: CDR1 SGHVS, CDR2 FQNEAQ. Trimming shortened V by 5 bases and J by 9 bases, and 14 bases separated the two germline ends. The CDR3 runs to 13 residues. The DNA of the CDR3 is TGTGCCAGCAGCCCGCCGGGCAGTTCGCCCCAGCATTTT. Translated: CASSPPGSSPQHF.

Only one count was recorded for this clone. The chain links TRBV7-2 to TRBJ2-4; D is unclear. Trimming stripped 1 base from V and 13 bases from J, with 11 bases between. The CDR3 consists of 12 residues. Per the germline V gene, CDR1 is SGHTA and CDR2 is FQGNSA. Here the CDR3 reads CASSLEARKQYF. As DNA, the CDR3 is TGTGCCAGCAGCTTAGAGGCTCGGAAGCAGTACTTC.

The rearrangement joins TRBV9 to TRBJ1-4, with D perhaps TRBD1 (5 bases). V lost 0 bases, J lost 8 bases, and 14 bases lay in between. Germline V gene data show CDR1 as SGDLS and CDR2 as YYNGEE. This CDR3 spans 15 amino acids. Here the CDR3 DNA reads TGTGCCAGCAGCGTAGACGGGGCGCGGGGCGAAAAACTGTTTTTT. Protein product: CASSVDGARGEKLFF. Together with reference TRBV9 and TRBJ1-4, the CDR3 gives the full variable domain: DSGVTQTPKHLITATGQRVTLRCSPRSGDLSVYWYQQSLDQGLQFLIQYYNGEERAKGNILERFSAQQFPDLHSELNLSSLELGDSALYFCASSVDGARGEKLFFGSGTQLSVL.

The table lists this clone with a count of one. This chain connects TRBV7-5 to TRBJ2-1. TRBV7-5 is reported as a pseudogene. The CDR3 runs 17 residues. DNA for the CDR3: TGTGCCAGAAGCTTAGTCGGTAACACGTTCTCCTACAATGAGCAGTTCTTC. Translation gives CARSLVGNTFSYNEQFF.

CDR3 nucleotide sequence: TGTGCCAGCAGTCGGGACAGCTATGGCTACACCTTC. Its translation is CASSRDSYGYTF. The gene calls are TRBV7-9 and TRBJ1-2; 7 positions match TRBD1. Germline loops: CDR1 SEHNR, CDR2 FQNEAQ (reference sequence). The V gene end was trimmed by 6 bases and the J gene end by 4 bases; junction bases not matched to a gene: 2. CDR3 size: 12 residues.

The rearrangement uses TRBV3-1 (or the pseudogene TRBV3-2) and TRBJ1-2, with D uncertain. Deletions cut 4 bases from V and 1 base from J, with 7 bases between. The CDR3 covers 13 residues. The germline CDR1 and CDR2 sequences are LGHDT and YNNKEL (reference sequence). Written as DNA, the CDR3 is TGTGCCAGCAGCCCGTCAAGTAACTATGGCTACACCTTC. Encoded protein: CASSPSSNYGYTF.

The chain combines TRBV6-6 with TRBJ1-5, with unresolved D. The V end lost 8 bases, the J end lost 4 bases, and 15 bases lay between the germline ends. This CDR3 contains 14 residues. Germline V gene sequence: CDR1 MNHNY, CDR2 SVGAGI (reference sequence). The chain's CDR3 is CASSRRPINQPQHF. The CDR3 DNA follows: TGTGCCAGCTCTCGGCGGCCGATTAATCAGCCCCAGCATTTT.

J is TRBJ1-2 and V is TRBV5-6; D call uncertain. The germline CDR1 and CDR2 sequences are SGHDT and YYEEEE. This CDR3 contains 11 residues. V was pared by 0 bases and J by 9 bases, with 6 bases between. In DNA, the CDR3 is TGTGCCAGCAGCTTGGAAGGCAGCTACACCTTC. Its translation is CASSLEGSYTF.

J is TRBJ2-3 and V is TRBV29-1; 7 bases map to TRBD1. Trimming took 6 bases from V and 2 from J; bases not matched to a gene: 11. The CDR3 length is 15 residues. CDR1 is SQVTM and CDR2 is ANQGSEA in the germline V gene. CDR3 nucleotides: TGCAGCGTGCTGGACAGGTCCTGGGACACAGATACGCAGTATTTT. It is translated as CSVLDRSWDTDTQYF.

The J gene is TRBJ2-6, the V gene TRBV18; D ambiguous. Germline CDR1 KGHSH, CDR2 LQKENI. CDR3 length: 16 residues. The V and J ends lost 2 bases and 0 bases respectively, with 8 bases between them. CDR3 in amino acids: CASSPTMISGANVLTF. In DNA form, the CDR3 reads TGTGCCAGCTCACCAACGATGATCTCTGGGGCCAACGTCCTGACTTTC.

This chain links TRBV7-3 with TRBJ2-7, with D possibly being TRBD2 (6 bases). This CDR3 contains 17 residues. Looked up from germline, CDR1 is SGHTA and CDR2 is FQGTGA. V was shortened by 5 bases and J by 0 bases, with 20 bases between the two germline ends. CDR3 region: CASSMRIAVTPSYEQYV. In nucleotides, the CDR3 is TGTGCCAGCAGCATGAGAATAGCGGTTACACCCTCCTACGAGCAGTACGTC.

The rearrangement joins TRBV5-1 to TRBJ2-3; D is ambiguous. V was clipped by 0 bases and J by 1 base, with 12 bases between them. This CDR3 region has 16 residues. CDR1 is SGHRS, CDR2 YFSETQ, per germline. This CDR3 reads CASSLVPNPGTDTQYF. The CDR3 bases are TGCGCCAGCAGCTTGGTGCCGAACCCGGGCACAGATACGCAGTATTTT.

CDR3 sequence reads: CASRRTGGPYNEQFF. The CDR3 DNA follows: TGTGCCAGTAGAAGAACAGGGGGTCCCTACAATGAGCAGTTCTTC. The V and J genes are TRBV19 and TRBJ2-1; 8 bases are shared with TRBD1. The V and J ends lost 6 bases and 2 bases, in that order; junction bases with no gene match: 6. CDR1 LNHDA and CDR2 SQIVND come from the germline V gene (reference sequence). This CDR3 is built from 15 residues.

This chain uses TRBV13 with TRBJ1-2; the D gene is possibly TRBD1 (5 bases). The CDR3 length is 14 residues. Trimming took off 3 bases at V and 6 bases at J, with 14 bases between the two ends. Germline V gives CDR1 PRHDT, CDR2 FYEKMQ (reference sequence). CDR3 residues: CASSLGWGVDGYTF. The CDR3 DNA sequence: TGTGCCAGCAGCTTGGGATGGGGGGTGGATGGCTACACCTTC.